This T cell receptor (beta chain) was sequenced for a study of T cells after yellow fever vaccination. This clonotype was detected ten times or more. TCRdb reanalysed the 5' RACE reads using MiXCR and keeps one entry per CDR3 protein. Here the sample spans a few hundred thousand distinct CDR3 sequences, about 4% being singletons. This specimen was PBMCs, taken 5 days after the yellow fever booster vaccination. The receptor was derived from a young man who received the YFV17D yellow fever vaccine.

The CDR3 DNA reads TGTGCCAGCAGCACAACAGGGGGCGGAGGCTACACCTTC. The encoded protein is CASSTTGGGGYTF. This chain connects TRBV5-5 to TRBJ1-2; 9 positions agree with TRBD1. With 4 bases clipped from V and 8 bases from J, the junction kept 6 bases outside the gene matches. Germline-derived CDR1 and CDR2 are SGHKS and YYEKEE (reference sequence). There are 13 residues in the CDR3. Drawing the rest from reference TRBV5-5 and TRBJ1-2, the complete variable domain is DAGVTQSPTHLIKTRGQQVTLRCSPISGHKSVSWYQQVLGQGPQFIFQYYEKEERGRGNFPDRFSARQFPNYSSELNVNALLLGDSALYLCASSTTGGGGYTFGSGTRLTVV.